The next 16 T cell receptor beta chains were all read from a single sample in a study of T cell responses to AZD1222 COVID-19 vaccine. The table came from immunoSEQ multiplex PCR; TCRdb's copy has only in-frame clones and leaves some out. The profile shows over 100,000 clones, around 89% of them singletons. The sequenced sample was peripheral blood, obtained on day 0 of AZD1222 vaccination. These receptors were taken from an adult in good health.

CDR3 sequence: CASSLDSGARGDQPQHF. DNA of the CDR3: TGTGCCAGCAGCTTAGATTCGGGGGCTAGGGGGGATCAGCCCCAGCATTTT. The J gene is TRBJ1-5, the V gene TRBV7-2, with a possible D match to TRBD1 (6 bases). This CDR3 has 17 amino acids. Germline lookup yields CDR1 SGHTA and CDR2 FQGNSA. V gave up 1 base and J gave up 5 bases, with 18 bases separating them.

This chain uses TRBV9 with TRBJ2-7; D possibly matches TRBD1 or TRBD2 (5 bases each). This CDR3 spans 13 amino acids. From germline, CDR1 is SGDLS and CDR2 YYNGEE. V was shortened by 3 bases and J by 3 bases, with 10 bases between the two germline ends. CDR3 loop: CASSEGPIYEQYF. The CDR3 nucleotides are TGTGCCAGCAGCGAGGGACCTATCTACGAGCAGTACTTC.

The V gene is TRBV24-1, the J gene TRBJ2-7, with 8 positions matching TRBD1. V trimming: 5 bases; J trimming: 4 bases; junction bases outside the gene matches: 9. The germline V gene encodes CDR1 KGHDR and CDR2 SFDVKD. This CDR3 is built from 15 residues. CDR3 loop: CATSAPRQGLYEQYF. The CDR3 region has the DNA TGTGCCACCAGTGCCCCCCGACAGGGGCTATACGAGCAGTACTTC.

A few counts support this clone. CDR3 sequence (DNA): TGTGCCAGCAAGGTCGGCACGGGCGGGACTGAAGCTTTCTTT. Residues: CASKVGTGGTEAFF. The chain uses TRBV6-5 and TRBJ1-1; no clear D. V shed 7 bases and J shed 5 bases, with 17 bases lying between them. The CDR3 contains 14 residues. Germline V gene data show CDR1 as MNHEY and CDR2 as SVGAGI.

The count of this clone is one. V and J are TRBV3-1 (or the pseudogene TRBV3-2) and TRBJ2-2; no reliable D call. The ends were cut back, 4 bases at V and 5 bases at J, with 14 bases in the middle. Germline CDR1 and CDR2: LGHDT and YNNKEL (reference sequence). The CDR3 covers 15 residues. CDR3 residues: CASSRAVGPTGELFF. The CDR3 DNA reads TGTGCCAGCAGCCGGGCTGTTGGCCCGACCGGGGAGCTGTTTTTT.

V usage is TRBV19 and J usage is TRBJ1-6; D gene uncertain. Germline V gene lookup returns CDR1 LNHDA and CDR2 SQIVND (reference sequence). CDR3 length equals 16 residues. The V end was cut by 5 bases, the J end by 0 bases, with 11 bases between. DNA of the CDR3: TGTGCCAGTAGTGACACAGTTAGCTCCTATAATTCACCCCTCCACTTT. Its protein is CASSDTVSSYNSPLHF. Full variable domain (rest looked up from reference TRBV19 and TRBJ1-6): DGGITQSPKYLFRKEGQNVTLSCEQNLNHDAMYWYRQDPGQGLRLIYYSQIVNDFQKGDIAEGYSVSREKKESFPLTVTSAQKNPTAFYLCASSDTVSSYNSPLHFGNGTRLTVT.

A few counts support this clone. V gene TRBV7-9 combines with J gene TRBJ1-2; a weak D match, TRBD1 (6 bases). The CDR3 length is 15 residues. Trimming pared 1 base from V and 4 bases from J, leaving 13 bases between. The germline CDR1 and CDR2 sequences are SEHNR and FQNEAQ (reference sequence). In nucleotides, the CDR3 is TGTGCCAGCAGCTTAGGAAGTGCAGGGGCCTATGGCTACACCTTC. Protein sequence: CASSLGSAGAYGYTF.

This chain links TRBV7-6 with TRBJ1-1; D not resolved. The V and J ends lost 5 bases and 5 bases respectively, with 21 bases between them. Germline assignment: CDR1 SGHVS and CDR2 FNYEAQ. The CDR3 totals 16 residues. Here the CDR3 reads CASSPQLEVAETEAFF. For the CDR3, the DNA is TGTGCCAGCAGCCCCCAATTAGAAGTAGCGGAAACTGAAGCTTTCTTT.

V gene TRBV10-3 combines with J gene TRBJ2-3, with D hard to call. The CDR3 is made up of 13 amino acids. V gave up 0 bases and J gave up 10 bases, with 11 bases separating them. In germline, CDR1 is ENHRY, CDR2 SYGVKD. The CDR3 sequence is CAISESTGQAQYF. CDR3 bases: TGTGCCATCAGTGAGTCTACTGGGCAGGCGCAGTATTTT.

This chain uses TRBV6-5 with TRBJ2-5; the match to TRBD2 covers 9 bases. The germline V gene has CDR1 MNHEY and CDR2 SVGAGI. This CDR3 comprises 13 residues. V gave up 7 bases and J gave up 5 bases; unmatched junction bases: 5. The CDR3 region is CASTSGGRETQYF. CDR3 coding DNA: TGTGCCAGCACGAGCGGGGGGCGGGAGACCCAGTACTTC.

A single count supports this clone. Additional DNA sequences in this sample encode the identical CDR3. This rearrangement joins TRBV19 to TRBJ1-1, with a tentative D call TRBD1 (5 bases). The CDR3 extends over 13 amino acids. Looked up from germline, CDR1 is LNHDA and CDR2 is SQIVND (reference sequence). V dropped 3 bases and J dropped 4 bases, with 9 bases sitting between them. The CDR3 spells CASSMGGGTEAFF. CDR3 DNA sequence: TGTGCCAGTAGTATGGGGGGGGGCACTGAAGCTTTCTTT.

V and J are TRBV2 and TRBJ2-7; 7 nucleotides align to TRBD2. Germline CDR1 is SNHLY and CDR2 is FYNNEI. V shed 6 bases and J 0 bases; nucleotides not matched to a gene: 5. The CDR3 is 14 residues long. CDR3 nucleotides: TGTGCCAGCAGGGGGAGGGATAGCTCCTACGAGCAGTACTTC. Its translation: CASRGRDSSYEQYF. Filled out from reference TRBV2 and TRBJ2-7, the complete variable domain reads EPEVTQTPSHQVTQMGQEVILRCVPISNHLYFYWYRQILGQKVEFLVSFYNNEISEKSEIFDDQFSVERPDGSNFTLKIRSTKLEDSAMYFCASRGRDSSYEQYFGPGTRLTVT.

The chain employs TRBV7-9 and TRBJ1-4; D gene unclear. Trimming stripped 6 bases from V and 4 bases from J, with 15 bases between. CDR1 and CDR2 (germline): SEHNR, FQNEAQ (reference sequence). The CDR3 totals 15 residues. The CDR3 DNA follows: TGTGCCAGCAGTCCCGGACGGGCGAGTAATGAAAAACTGTTTTTT. This gives the protein CASSPGRASNEKLFF.

The chain joins TRBV5-1 to TRBJ1-6; no clear D gene. V shed 0 bases and J shed 8 bases, with 9 bases lying between them. The CDR3 spans 14 residues. From germline, CDR1 is SGHRS and CDR2 YFSETQ. CDR3 coding DNA: TGCGCCAGCAGCTTGGGCAGACGGGATTCACCCCTCCACTTT. It codes for CASSLGRRDSPLHF. Full variable domain (outside the CDR3, taken from reference TRBV5-1 and TRBJ1-6): KAGVTQTPRYLIKTRGQQVTLSCSPISGHRSVSWYQQTPGQGLQFLFEYFSETQRNKGNFPGRFSGRQFSNSRSEMNVSTLELGDSALYLCASSLGRRDSPLHFGNGTRLTVT.

As DNA, the CDR3 is TGTGCCAGTAGTGTCGCCGGGACAGGGGTGCCTCGCGAGCAGTACTTC. Translation: CASSVAGTGVPREQYF. The V call is TRBV19, the J call TRBJ2-7, with 10 bases matching TRBD1. J was trimmed by 6 bases and V by 5 bases; bases with no gene match: 13. Germline V lookup: CDR1 LNHDA, CDR2 SQIVND (reference sequence). This CDR3 region has 16 residues. The full variable domain, in which reference TRBV19 and TRBJ2-7 provide the parts outside the CDR3, is DGGITQSPKYLFRKEGQNVTLSCEQNLNHDAMYWYRQDPGQGLRLIYYSQIVNDFQKGDIAEGYSVSREKKESFPLTVTSAQKNPTAFYLCASSVAGTGVPREQYFGPGTRLTVT.

The chain links TRBV11-1 to TRBJ1-3; perhaps TRBD1 as D (6 bases). The V end lost 7 bases, the J end lost 1 base, and 17 bases lay between the germline ends. The CDR3 has 16 amino acids. CDR1 SGHAT and CDR2 FQDESV come from the germline V gene (reference sequence). CDR3 sequence: CASNSPGHHSGNTIYF. CDR3 bases: TGTGCCAGCAACTCCCCGGGACATCATTCTGGAAACACCATATATTTT.